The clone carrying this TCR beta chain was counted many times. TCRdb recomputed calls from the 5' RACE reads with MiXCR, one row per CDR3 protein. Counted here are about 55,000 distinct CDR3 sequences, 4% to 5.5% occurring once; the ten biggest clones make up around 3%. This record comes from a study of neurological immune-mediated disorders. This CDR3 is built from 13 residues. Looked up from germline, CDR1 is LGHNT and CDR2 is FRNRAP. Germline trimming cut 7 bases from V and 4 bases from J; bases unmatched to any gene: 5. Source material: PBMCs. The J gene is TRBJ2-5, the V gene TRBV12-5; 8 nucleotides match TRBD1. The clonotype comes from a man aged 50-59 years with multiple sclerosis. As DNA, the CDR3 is TGTGCTAGTGATAGAACAGGGGGAGAGACCCAGTACTTC. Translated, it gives CASDRTGGETQYF.